A single TCR beta chain is shown here with its context. The antigen remains undetermined. Researchers ran the PCR with 60 Vbeta and 13 Jbeta primers. Method: immunoSEQ multiplex PCR; TCRdb's copy keeps in-frame clones and lacks some. The profile shows about 82,000 clones, around 80% of them singletons. No record exists of this donor's CMV serostatus. Trimming stripped 0 bases from V and 5 bases from J, with 14 bases between. Germline CDR1 and CDR2: SGHTA and FQGNSA. This CDR3 is 16 amino acids long. The sample comes from a study of cytomegalovirus exposure and HLA in healthy donors. Study findings and constraints: The study carried out a later analysis of TCR beta sequences. It associated some 17,000 of them with specific HLA alleles at a false discovery rate of 0.05. A later analysis found common viral pathogens apparently linked to several of the most significant clusters. Later on, an analysis showed TCR association rates differing by HLA locus, with DRB1 the most and HLA-C the fewest.

The TCR sequence derives from a human donor in good health. The chain is built from TRBV7-2 and TRBJ2-1; the D gene is possibly TRBD1 (6 bases). Sequenced sample: PBMCs. This CDR3 is CASSLAVLGGNNEQFF. The CDR3 nucleotides are TGTGCCAGCAGCTTAGCTGTACTAGGGGGTAACAATGAGCAGTTCTTC.